What follows are 20 T cell receptor beta chains derived from one specimen sequenced in a study of blood T cell repertoires in COVID-19. The data were produced by immunoSEQ multiplex PCR, yet TCRdb's version contains in-frame clones alone and is incomplete. Seen here are 150,000 to 200,000 clones, about 88% observed once, and the top ten hold roughly a sixth. What was sequenced was peripheral blood. These receptors all stem from a man in his sixties with active or convalescent COVID-19.

The chain is built from TRBV6-6 and TRBJ2-6, with D possibly being TRBD1 (6 bases). Trimming took off 6 bases at V and 0 bases at J, with 9 bases between the two ends. CDR3 length equals 15 residues. Germline assignment: CDR1 MNHNY and CDR2 SVGAGI (reference sequence). This CDR3 reads CASRIQGSGANVLTF. CDR3 DNA sequence: TGTGCCAGCAGGATACAGGGCTCTGGGGCCAACGTCCTGACTTTC.

The rearrangement joins TRBV12-3 or TRBV12-4 to TRBJ1-6; D unclear. This CDR3 has 12 amino acids. V shed 4 bases and J shed 7 bases, with 5 bases lying between them. The CDR3 DNA follows: TGTGCCAGCAGTTACAGCAATTCACCCCTCCACTTT. Translated: CASSYSNSPLHF.

The chain employs TRBV12-5 and TRBJ1-1; 7 bases match TRBD1. The CDR3 covers 16 residues. Germline V lookup: CDR1 LGHNT, CDR2 FRNRAP. After removal of 1 base from V and 0 bases from J, the junction contained 5 bases not matched to a gene. CDR3 sequence (DNA): TGTGCTAGTGGTTTGGCCGGACAGGTCATGAACACTGAAGCTTTCTTT. This translates into CASGLAGQVMNTEAFF.

The chain recombines TRBV27 with TRBJ1-1; possibly TRBD1 for D (6 bases). CDR3 size: 14 residues. Trimming shortened V by 5 bases and J by 0 bases, and 10 bases separated the two germline ends. Germline V lookup: CDR1 MNHEY, CDR2 SMNVEV (reference sequence). CDR3 in amino acids: CASSTDRMNTEAFF. CDR3 bases: TGTGCCAGCAGTACGGACAGAATGAACACTGAAGCTTTCTTT.

This chain links TRBV6-5 with TRBJ1-2; possibly TRBD1 for D (6 bases). V lost 4 bases and J 7 bases, leaving 10 bases between the germline ends. The CDR3 contains 12 residues. Germline V gene sequence: CDR1 MNHEY, CDR2 SVGAGI. CDR3 residues: CASSSSGAGYTF. In nucleotides, the CDR3 is TGTGCCAGCAGTTCGTCAGGGGCTGGCTACACCTTC.

J is TRBJ2-7 and V is TRBV19, with TRBD1 identical over 9 bases. The CDR3 is 16 amino acids. Germline CDR1 and CDR2: LNHDA and SQIVND (reference sequence). Trimming removed 5 bases from V and 5 bases from J; junction bases left unmatched: 13. This CDR3 reads CASSSGGDRVFHEQYF. The CDR3 DNA reads as TGTGCCAGTAGTTCCGGAGGGGACAGGGTATTCCACGAGCAGTACTTC. The complete variable domain, with remaining parts taken from reference TRBV19 and TRBJ2-7, reads DGGITQSPKYLFRKEGQNVTLSCEQNLNHDAMYWYRQDPGQGLRLIYYSQIVNDFQKGDIAEGYSVSREKKESFPLTVTSAQKNPTAFYLCASSSGGDRVFHEQYFGPGTRLTVT.

This clone was counted a few times. This sequence joins TRBV12-3 or TRBV12-4 and TRBJ2-2; weak D call: TRBD2 (5 bases). The length of the CDR3 is 13 residues. Trimming removed 5 bases at V and 4 bases at J, with 8 bases between. The CDR3 here is CASSGLGTGELFF. CDR3 DNA sequence: TGTGCCAGCAGTGGACTGGGCACCGGGGAGCTGTTTTTT.

V and J are TRBV6-1 and TRBJ1-2; D is ambiguous. The CDR3 loop spans 13 amino acids. Trimming pared 2 bases from V and 8 bases from J, leaving 12 bases between. Germline loops: CDR1 MNHNS, CDR2 SASEGT. The CDR3 region is CASSESRVWGYTF. The CDR3 nucleotides are TGTGCCAGCAGTGAATCGAGGGTCTGGGGCTACACCTTC.

This chain joins TRBV5-1 and TRBJ1-4; TRBD1 aligns across 9 bases. The CDR3 contains 17 residues. J lost 0 bases, V lost 0 bases, and 3 bases had no gene match. In germline, CDR1 is SGHRS, CDR2 YFSETQ. CDR3: CASSLARTGATNEKLFF. CDR3 nucleotides: TGCGCCAGCAGCTTGGCTCGGACAGGGGCAACTAATGAAAAACTGTTTTTT.

The chain employs TRBV5-8 and TRBJ1-5, with 8 bases identical to TRBD1. Germline trimming cut 0 bases from V and 6 bases from J; bases unmatched to any gene: 14. The germline CDR1 and CDR2 sequences are SGHTS and YDEGEE. This CDR3 region has 18 residues. CDR3 nucleotide sequence: TGTGCCAGCAGCTTGGAAGGAGGGACAGGTCCAACGGGTCAGCCCCAGCATTTT. This sequence encodes CASSLEGGTGPTGQPQHF.

CDR3 sequence (DNA): TGCGCCAGCAGCCCCCTAGGCAGGAACACTGAAGCTTTCTTT. Translating it yields CASSPLGRNTEAFF. The rearrangement joins TRBV5-1 to TRBJ1-1; no firm D call. The CDR3 has 14 amino acids. Per germline, CDR1 SGHRS and CDR2 YFSETQ. V was shortened by 4 bases and J by 1 base, with 11 bases between the two germline ends. The full variable domain, in which reference TRBV5-1 and TRBJ1-1 provide the parts outside the CDR3, is KAGVTQTPRYLIKTRGQQVTLSCSPISGHRSVSWYQQTPGQGLQFLFEYFSETQRNKGNFPGRFSGRQFSNSRSEMNVSTLELGDSALYLCASSPLGRNTEAFFGQGTRLTVV.

The chain carries TRBV7-9 and TRBJ1-2; 9 nucleotides align to TRBD1. CDR1 and CDR2 (germline): SEHNR, FQNEAQ (reference sequence). This CDR3 is built from 16 residues. Germline trimming cut 4 bases from V and 5 bases from J; bases unmatched to any gene: 11. CDR3 loop: CASSSGQGLAIYGYTF. Written as DNA, the CDR3 is TGTGCCAGCAGCTCCGGACAGGGGTTGGCCATTTATGGCTACACCTTC.

The gene calls are TRBV5-1 and TRBJ2-7; 11 bases align to TRBD1. In germline, CDR1 is SGHRS, CDR2 YFSETQ. Trimming cost V 0 bases and J 4 bases; bases outside gene matches: 3. The CDR3 sequence is 15 residues long. The DNA for the CDR3 is TGCGCCAGCAGCTTGGCCCGGGACAGGGGGTACGAGCAGTACTTC. Translation: CASSLARDRGYEQYF.

The chain is built from TRBV5-1 and TRBJ1-3, with D maybe TRBD1 (6 bases). Trimming removed 1 base at V and 5 bases at J, with 10 bases between. The CDR3 length is 14 residues. Germline V gene data show CDR1 as SGHRS and CDR2 as YFSETQ. CDR3 loop: CASSLTRGRNTIYF. The DNA for the CDR3 is TGCGCCAGCAGCTTGACCAGGGGTCGAAACACCATATATTTT.

The chain couples TRBV30 to TRBJ1-3; the D is unclear. Trimming took 0 bases from V and 1 from J, leaving 10 bases between them. This CDR3 has 15 amino acids. Per germline, CDR1 GTSNPN and CDR2 SVGIG (reference sequence). The CDR3, as DNA: TGTGCCTGGAGTGTTCGGGGTATTTCTGGAAACACCATATATTTT. The encoded protein is CAWSVRGISGNTIYF.

The genes are TRBV19 and TRBJ1-1, with TRBD1 matching over 10 bases. Germline V lookup: CDR1 LNHDA, CDR2 SQIVND (reference sequence). The CDR3 spans 16 residues. The V segment lost 4 bases and the J segment 2 bases; nucleotides outside the gene matches: 7. CDR3 DNA: TGTGCCAGTAGTAACCCGGGACAGGGGCCTAACACTGAAGCTTTCTTT. Amino acid sequence: CASSNPGQGPNTEAFF.

This clone was seen a single time. The rearrangement uses TRBV7-9 and TRBJ2-3; D is possibly TRBD1 (6 bases). CDR3 length: 17 residues. V gave up 1 base and J gave up 1 base, with 15 bases separating them. Per the germline V gene, CDR1 is SEHNR and CDR2 is FQNEAQ (reference sequence). The CDR3 reads CASSLVGGPWGTDTQYF. The CDR3 nucleotides are TGTGCCAGCAGCTTAGTAGGGGGACCTTGGGGCACAGATACGCAGTATTTT.

The chain combines TRBV19 with TRBJ2-4; 7 nucleotides line up with TRBD1. Trimming removed 6 bases from V and 6 bases from J; junction bases left unmatched: 5. Germline CDR1 LNHDA, CDR2 SQIVND (reference sequence). The CDR3 extends over 13 amino acids. In nucleotides, the CDR3 is TGTGCCAGTAGACGACAGGGCGGAAACATTCAGTACTTC. This encodes CASRRQGGNIQYF.

The chain joins TRBV10-1 to TRBJ2-7, with 10 bases matching TRBD2. CDR3 length: 13 amino acids. CDR1 is WNHNN, CDR2 SYGVQD, per germline (reference sequence). Trimming took 5 bases from V and 3 from J; bases not matched to a gene: 1. The DNA of the CDR3 is TGCGCCAGCAGTCGGACTAGCGGCTACGAGCAGTACTTC. Protein product: CASSRTSGYEQYF.

The chain recombines TRBV6-2 or TRBV6-3 with TRBJ2-1, with D unresolved. The length of the CDR3 is 15 residues. CDR1 and CDR2 (germline): MNHEY, SVGEGT. Trimming shortened V by 4 bases and J by 0 bases, and 10 bases separated the two germline ends. CDR3 nucleotides: TGTGCCAGCAGTTTAGAGGATAGCTCCTACAATGAGCAGTTCTTC. It is translated as CASSLEDSSYNEQFF.